This TCR beta chain was documented in a study of cytomegalovirus exposure and HLA in healthy donors. The CDR3 contains 11 residues. The ends were cut back, 5 bases at V and 12 bases at J, with 14 bases in the middle. CDR1 is SGHTA and CDR2 is FQGNSA in the germline V gene. It was with 60 Vbeta and 13 Jbeta primers that the PCR ran. Here immunoSEQ multiplex PCR was the method, and the copy in TCRdb shows in-frame clones only, minus some. The table lists some 110,000 clones, more than 75% of them singletons. This TCR was sampled from a woman aged 40-49 years in good health and CMV-seronegative. The sample taken for sequencing was PBMCs. The V and J genes are TRBV7-2 and TRBJ2-7; maybe TRBD1 (6 bases). CDR3 loop: CASSPGADRYF. In DNA form, the CDR3 reads TGTGCCAGCAGCCCAGGGGCAGATCGGTACTTC.